The TCR beta chain under discussion was sequenced for a study of blood T cells in healthy people across ages (dated by TCRdb to between 2015 and 2017). Broadly, across the study: In model experiments, template switching captured about one uniquely barcoded TCR beta cDNA molecule for every two T cells. Four age groups were formed from the donors: young (average about 16 years), middle-aged (approximately 41), aged (62) and long-lived (about 80). Using the same blood draw, the study looked at two additional independent replicas of 1 million unique cDNA reads for two donors, one aged 18 to 30 and the other aged 80 or older. To avoid experimental bias, donors of different ages were randomly spread across the sequencing lanes. Using deep sequencing normalized with unique cDNA molecular identifiers, the study measured how TCR beta repertoire diversity changes with age.

From V the trimming removes 3 bases and from J it removes 3 bases, while the gene matches leave 0 bases of the junction unaccounted for. Per the germline V gene (reference sequence), LNHNV is the CDR1 and YYDKDF is the CDR2. From cysteine to phenylalanine, the CDR3 is 13 amino acids long. Here the CDR3 DNA is all that survives: 39 bases in frame from base 1. Summary of the overall study and its limitations: The CMV infection status of donors was not known, potentially confounding age-related changes in expanded clonotypes. Since profiling was done on bulk unsorted PBMCs, naive and antigen-experienced compartments could not be conclusively compared. As age increased, observed TCR beta diversity per million T cells dropped in a roughly linear way, and a significant reduction was already evident by age about 36. Estimates of total diversity based on one million sequenced T cells were regarded as lower bounds and as underestimates. The long-lived group showed more naive CD4+ T cells, fewer expanded clones and increased TCR diversity than the aged group, suggesting age selection. The percentage of naive T cells measured by flow cytometry correlated strongly with observed TCR beta diversity.

This clonotype came up many times. The antigen this receptor binds is unknown. No base quality values were provided; no much bigger clone lies one nucleotide off. The library was built by means of 5' RACE. Data came from an Illumina HiSeq 2500. A second PCR of about 6 to 11 cycles was run with a J-beta primer mix and a sample-barcoded 5' primer. A template-switch 5' adaptor carrying 12 random nucleotides introduced a unique molecular identifier onto each TCR beta cDNA molecule. Each sample yielded at least 2.5 million CDR3-containing paired-end reads. First-strand cDNA was synthesized from all RNA with the Mint cDNA synthesis kit, primed by a TRBC-specific oligonucleotide. Following uracil-DNA glycosylase treatment, a first 18-cycle PCR with universal primers M1SS and BC2_uni_R was performed on all cDNA. Regarding the original processing steps: For normalization, 1 million high-quality reads, each with a distinct molecular identifier, were randomly selected from each sample. Reads with shared molecular identifiers were discarded instead of being binned into consensus sequences. MiTCR, with a Q25 quality threshold and the strictest error-elimination algorithm, was used for CDR3 identification, clonotype clustering and error correction. Lower-bound total TCR beta diversity was estimated with a nonparametric unseen species model using Euler transformation. The public reads were run again by TCRdb, first through fastp at Q25 and then through MiXCR, and only productive beta chains were kept. Duplicate CDR3 protein sequences are folded into a single record with the most common DNA and genes. For this entry, the V and J calls and clone size follow TCRdb and not the study's own pipeline. The sample yields some 640,000 distinct CDR3 sequences; roughly 31% were counted once. The ten largest clonotypes hold approximately 14% of the sample.

Systemically healthy Caucasian individuals from Russia, roughly 40 in total and aged 6 to 90 years, were included as donors. Each donor gave around 9.5 milliliters of peripheral blood, collected into EDTA-treated Vacutainer tubes. Ficoll-Paque density-gradient centrifugation was used to isolate PBMCs, with at least 7 million per sample. Total RNA was extracted from PBMCs with Trizol reagent, with at least 5.5 micrograms obtained per sample. For every donor, an aliquot of PBMCs went through flow cytometry to measure the percentages of naive CD45RAhigh/CD27high T cells. This sequence originates from a woman at least 80 years old in good health. The receptor chain draws on TRBV15 and TRBJ2-7; TRBD1 agrees with 9 junctional bases. What was sequenced was blood. The DNA reads as follows: TGTGCCACCAGCAGGGACAGGGGCTACGAGCAGTACTTC. Translated, it reads CATSRDRGYEQYF.